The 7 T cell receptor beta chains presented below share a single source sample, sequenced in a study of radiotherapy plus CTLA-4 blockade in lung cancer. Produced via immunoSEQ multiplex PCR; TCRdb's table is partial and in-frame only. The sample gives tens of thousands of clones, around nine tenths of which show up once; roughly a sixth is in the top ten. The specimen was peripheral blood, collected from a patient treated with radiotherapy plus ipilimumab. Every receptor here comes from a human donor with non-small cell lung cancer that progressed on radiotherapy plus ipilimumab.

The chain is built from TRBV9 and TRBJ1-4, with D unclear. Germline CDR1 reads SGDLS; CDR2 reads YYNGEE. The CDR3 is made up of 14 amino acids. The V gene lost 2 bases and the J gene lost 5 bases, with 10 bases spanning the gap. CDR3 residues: CASSVGAGNEKLFF. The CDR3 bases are TGTGCCAGCAGCGTCGGAGCGGGGAATGAAAAACTGTTTTTT.

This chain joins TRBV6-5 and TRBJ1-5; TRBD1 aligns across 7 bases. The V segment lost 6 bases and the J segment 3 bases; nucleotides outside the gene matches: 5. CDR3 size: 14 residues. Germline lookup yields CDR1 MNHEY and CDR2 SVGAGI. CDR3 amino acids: CASSRGQSNQPQHF. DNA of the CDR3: TGTGCCAGCAGCCGGGGACAGTCCAATCAGCCCCAGCATTTT.

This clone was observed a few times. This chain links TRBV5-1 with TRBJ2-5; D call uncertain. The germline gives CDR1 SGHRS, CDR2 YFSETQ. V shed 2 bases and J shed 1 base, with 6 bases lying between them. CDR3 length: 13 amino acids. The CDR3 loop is CASSFILQETQYF. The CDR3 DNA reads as TGCGCCAGCAGCTTTATTCTCCAAGAGACCCAGTACTTC.

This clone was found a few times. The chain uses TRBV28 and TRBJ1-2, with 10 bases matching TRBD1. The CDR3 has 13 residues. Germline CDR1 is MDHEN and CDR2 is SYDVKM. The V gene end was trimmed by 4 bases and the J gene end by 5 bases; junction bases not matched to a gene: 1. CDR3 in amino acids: CASSWGQGYGYTF. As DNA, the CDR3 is TGTGCCAGCAGTTGGGGACAGGGGTATGGCTACACCTTC.

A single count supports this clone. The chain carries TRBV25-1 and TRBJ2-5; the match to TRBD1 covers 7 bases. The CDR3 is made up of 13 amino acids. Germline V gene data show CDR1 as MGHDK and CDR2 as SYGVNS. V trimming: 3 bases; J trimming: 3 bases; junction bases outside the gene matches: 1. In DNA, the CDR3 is TGTGCCAGCAGTGACACAGGGGAAGAGACCCAGTACTTC. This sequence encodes CASSDTGEETQYF.

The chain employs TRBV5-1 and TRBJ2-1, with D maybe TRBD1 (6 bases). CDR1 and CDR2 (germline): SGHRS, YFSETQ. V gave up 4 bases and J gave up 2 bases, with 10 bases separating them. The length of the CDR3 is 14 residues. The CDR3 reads CASSARGPYNEQFF. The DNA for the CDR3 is TGCGCCAGCAGCGCCAGGGGCCCCTACAATGAGCAGTTCTTC.

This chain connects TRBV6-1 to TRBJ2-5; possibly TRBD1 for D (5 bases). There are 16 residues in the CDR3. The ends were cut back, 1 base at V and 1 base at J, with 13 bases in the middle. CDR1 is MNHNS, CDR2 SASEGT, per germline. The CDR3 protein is CASSEVNRYIQETQYF. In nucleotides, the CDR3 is TGTGCCAGCAGTGAAGTGAACAGGTATATCCAAGAGACCCAGTACTTC.